The source of this T cell receptor beta chain is a study of T cells after posttransplantation cyclophosphamide. Sequencing was performed with immunoSEQ multiplex PCR; in TCRdb, only in-frame clones are kept and a portion is missing. The table lists 23,000 or so clones, with no singletons. Busulfan-fludarabine conditioning, marrow transplant, and cyclophosphamide on days +3 and +4 were administered. This clone was detected a few times. This clonotype was sampled from a male patient aged 18 to 29 who received an allogeneic stem cell transplant from a related donor, was CMV-positive, and had no GVHD. A share of the T cells may be of graft donor origin. The sample in question was PBMCs, obtained after allogeneic stem cell transplant with posttransplant cyclophosphamide.

CDR3 DNA sequence: TGCGCCAGCAGCCAATCGGGTGGGGGAGGGCGCGAGCAGTACTTC. Protein: CASSQSGGGGREQYF. V usage is TRBV4-3 and J usage is TRBJ2-5, with 7 bases matching TRBD2. The tail of the sequence fits TRBJ2-7 better, so the J call may be wrong. This CDR3 is 15 amino acids long. CDR1 is LGHNA, CDR2 YSLEER, per germline.